This T cell receptor beta chain was found in a study of OX40 agonist ivuxolimab in advanced cancers. Study in general: Dose-escalation patients suffered from hepatocellular carcinoma, melanoma, renal cell or head and neck cancer. From about 23 to 85 years was the age range, with a mean of 60 years, and roughly 83% were male.

Produced via immunoSEQ multiplex PCR; TCRdb's table is partial and in-frame only. Of 70,000 to 80,000 clones listed, 90% to 95% were seen once; the top ten hold over 4.5%. On this clone itself: Its specificity is unknown.

Points from the study as a whole: At 0.1 to 3.0 mg/kg, CD4+ and CD8+ blood T cells expanded clonally by week 6. Low normalized T-cell clonal expansion was also seen in some nonresponders.

The sequences come from CD4+ or CD8+ T cells sorted from blood, collected in a trial of the OX40 agonist ivuxolimab. This clonotype originated in an adult with an advanced solid tumor such as melanoma, head and neck, liver or kidney cancer.

CDR3 in DNA: TGTGCCAGCAGCTTCGACTTTGACAGAGACTATGGCTACACCTTC. Translating it yields CASSFDFDRDYGYTF. The chain links TRBV7-9 to TRBJ1-2; tentatively, D is TRBD1 (5 bases). Germline V gene data show CDR1 as SEHNR and CDR2 as FQNEAQ (reference sequence). V gave up 3 bases and J gave up 3 bases, with 14 bases separating them. The CDR3 consists of 15 residues.